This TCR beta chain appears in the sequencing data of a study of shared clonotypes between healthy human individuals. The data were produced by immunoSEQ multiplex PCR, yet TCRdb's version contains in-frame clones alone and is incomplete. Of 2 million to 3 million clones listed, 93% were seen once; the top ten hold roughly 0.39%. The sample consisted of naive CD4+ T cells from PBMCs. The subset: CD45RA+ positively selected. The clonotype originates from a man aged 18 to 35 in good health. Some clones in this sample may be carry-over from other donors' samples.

CDR3 amino acids: CASSHAGTGGMRGQPQHF. DNA for the CDR3: TGTGCCAGCAGTCACGCCGGGACAGGGGGTATGCGAGGCCAGCCCCAGCATTTT. J is TRBJ1-5 and V is TRBV28; 11 bases align to TRBD1. J was trimmed by 7 bases and V by 5 bases; bases with no gene match: 16. This CDR3 contains 18 residues. Germline V gene data show CDR1 as MDHEN and CDR2 as SYDVKM.